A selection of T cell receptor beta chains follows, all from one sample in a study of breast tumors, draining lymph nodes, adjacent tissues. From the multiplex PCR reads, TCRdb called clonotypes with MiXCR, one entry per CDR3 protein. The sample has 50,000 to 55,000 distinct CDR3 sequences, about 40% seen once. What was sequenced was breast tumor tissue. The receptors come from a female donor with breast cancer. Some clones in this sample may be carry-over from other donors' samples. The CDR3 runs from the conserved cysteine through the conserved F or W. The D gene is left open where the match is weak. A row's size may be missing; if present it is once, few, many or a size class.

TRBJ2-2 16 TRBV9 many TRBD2 TGTGCCAGCAGCGTAGGGGGACTAGCGAGGGCCGGGGAGCTGTTTTTT CASSVGGLARAGELFF
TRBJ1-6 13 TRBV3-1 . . TGTGCCAGCAGCCAAGATGACGGATCACCCCTCCACTTT CASSQDDGSPLHF
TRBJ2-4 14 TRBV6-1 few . TGTGCCAGCAGTGAGACAGGAGTAGGGGACATTCAGTACTTC CASSETGVGDIQYF
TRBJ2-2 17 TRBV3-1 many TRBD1 TGTGCCAGCAGTTACCCACTAACAGGGGCGAACACCGGGGAGCTGTTTTTT CASSYPLTGANTGELFF
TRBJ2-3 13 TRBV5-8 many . TGTGCCAGCACGGGGACCGGGGGAAATACGCAGTATTTT CASTGTGGNTQYF
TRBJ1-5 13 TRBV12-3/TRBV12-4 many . TGTGCCAGCAGTTTCGTCGGAAATCAGCCCCAGCATTTT CASSFVGNQPQHF
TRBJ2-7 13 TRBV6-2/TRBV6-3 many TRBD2 TGTGCCAGCAGTAGCGGGACGGGCTACGAGCAGTACTTC CASSSGTGYEQYF
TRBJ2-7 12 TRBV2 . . TGTGCCAGCAGTGAATCAGCTTACGAGCAGTGCTTC CASSESAYEQCF
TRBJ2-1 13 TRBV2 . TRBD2 TGTGGCAGCAGTGAAGCGGGATACAATGAGCAGTCCTTC CGSSEAGYNEQSF
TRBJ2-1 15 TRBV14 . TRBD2 TGTGCCAGCAGCCAAACGTGGACTAGCGCTTCTAAGCAGTTCTTC CASSQTWTSASKQFF
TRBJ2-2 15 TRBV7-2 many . TGTGCCAGCAGCTTAGTTAGGACCCAGGCCGGGGAGCTGTTTTTT CASSLVRTQAGELFF
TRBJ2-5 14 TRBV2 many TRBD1 TGTGCCAGCAGTACCCTAGGGGGCCGGGAGACCCAGTACTTC CASSTLGGRETQYF
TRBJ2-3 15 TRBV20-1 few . TGCAGTGCTAGAGTTGTGGTGGGTGGTACAGATACGCAGTATTTT CSARVVVGGTDTQYF
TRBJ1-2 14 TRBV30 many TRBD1 TGTGCCTGGAGCGCGGGACAGGCCGTTGGAGGCTACACCTTC CAWSAGQAVGGYTF
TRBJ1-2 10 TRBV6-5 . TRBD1 TGTGCCACACAGGGGGCTGGAAACACCTTC CATQGAGNTF
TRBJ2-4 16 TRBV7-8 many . TGTGCCAGCAGCTTCGACAGTGAAATAGGCAAAAACATTCAGTACTTC CASSFDSEIGKNIQYF
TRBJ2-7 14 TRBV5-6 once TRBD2 TGTGCCACCTGCTCGGTAGCGGGAGGGGAAGAGCAGTACTTC CATCSVAGGEEQYF
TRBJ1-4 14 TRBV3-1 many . TGTGCCAGCAGCCGTTGGAGCGATAATGAAAAACTGTTTTTT CASSRWSDNEKLFF
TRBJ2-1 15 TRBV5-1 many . TGCGCCAGCAGCTTGTGGGCTAGCGCACCCAATGAGCAGTTCTTC CASSLWASAPNEQFF
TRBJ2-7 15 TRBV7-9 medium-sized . TGTGCCAGCAGCTCCATTTCGGACAGCACCTACGAGCAGTACTTC CASSSISDSTYEQYF
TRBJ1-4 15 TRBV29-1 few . TGCAGCGCGAAGGGGACCCACGTCAATAATGAAAAACTGTTTTTT CSAKGTHVNNEKLFF
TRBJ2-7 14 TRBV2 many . TGTGCCAGCAGTAAGGCCGGGATCCCTTACGAGCAGTACTTC CASSKAGIPYEQYF
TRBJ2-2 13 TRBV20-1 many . TGCAGTGCAGATTACGGGAACACCGGGGAGCTGTTTTTT CSADYGNTGELFF
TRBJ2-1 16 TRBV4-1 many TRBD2 TGCGCCAGCAGCCAAGTTACGGCGGGAGTAGTTGCTGAGCAGTTCTTC CASSQVTAGVVAEQFF
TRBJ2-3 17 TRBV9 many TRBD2 TGTGCCAGCAGCGTTACCGGGACTAGCGGGCTGACAGATACGCAGTATTTT CASSVTGTSGLTDTQYF
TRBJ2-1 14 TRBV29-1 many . TGCAGCGCCCGAGGGCAGTTTTCCTACAATGAGCAGTTCTTC CSARGQFSYNEQFF
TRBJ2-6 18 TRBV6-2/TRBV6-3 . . TGTGCCAGCAGTGCCCCGGGGCGGAGCCCCTCTGGGGCCAACGTCCTGACTTTC CASSAPGRSPSGANVLTF
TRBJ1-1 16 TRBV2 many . TGTGCCAGCAGTGAAGCTCTTCTGCTTGGGAACACTGAAGCTTTCTTT CASSEALLLGNTEAFF
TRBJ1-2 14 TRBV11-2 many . TGTGCCAGCAGCTTAGTCCGGGGTTCCTATGGCTACACCTTC CASSLVRGSYGYTF
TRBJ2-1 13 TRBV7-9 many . TGTGCCAGCAGCTTAACTACGTACAATGAGCAGTTCTTC CASSLTTYNEQFF
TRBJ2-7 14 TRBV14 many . TGTGCCAGCAGCCCCTCATGGCTCTCCTACGAGCAGTACTTC CASSPSWLSYEQYF
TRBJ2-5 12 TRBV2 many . TGTGCCAGCAGCTCGAGGGGAGAGACCCAGTACTTC CASSSRGETQYF
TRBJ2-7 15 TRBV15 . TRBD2 TGTGCCACCAGCAGAGATGGGGCGGGAGGGAACACGGAGTACTTC CATSRDGAGGNTEYF
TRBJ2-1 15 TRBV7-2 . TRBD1 TGTGCCAGCAGCTTGTTTGGGACAGGGATCAATGTGCAGTTCTTC CASSLFGTGINVQFF
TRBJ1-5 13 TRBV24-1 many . TGTGCCACCAGTGATTCGCGATATCAGCCCCAGCATTTT CATSDSRYQPQHF
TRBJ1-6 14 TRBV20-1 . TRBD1 TGCAGTGCCAGGGGGGGGTTAGATAATTCACCCCTCCACTTT CSARGGLDNSPLHF
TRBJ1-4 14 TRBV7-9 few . TGTGCCAGCAGCATTTGGGATGGGAATGAAAAACTGTTTTTT CASSIWDGNEKLFF
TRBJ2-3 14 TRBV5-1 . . TGCGCCAGCAGCTTCCGGGACGACACAGACACGCAGTATTTT CASSFRDDTDTQYF
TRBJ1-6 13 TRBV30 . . TGTGCCTGGTCGGGACGGCTTAATTCACCCCTCCACTTT CAWSGRLNSPLHF
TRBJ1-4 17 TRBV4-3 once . TGCGCCAGCAGCCAAGGGCCTCGGATCGCAACTAATAAAAAACTGTTTTTT CASSQGPRIATNKKLFF
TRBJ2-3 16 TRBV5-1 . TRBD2 TGTGCCAGCAGCGAGGGACTAGCGGGACGCACAGATACGCAGTATTTT CASSEGLAGRTDTQYF
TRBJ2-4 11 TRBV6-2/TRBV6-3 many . TGTGCCAGCAGTTCAATCGGCATTCAGTACTTC CASSSIGIQYF
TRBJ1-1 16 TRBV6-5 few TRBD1 TGTGCCAGCAGCCCCGACAGGGTCCACTTGAACACTGAAGCTTTCTTT CASSPDRVHLNTEAFF
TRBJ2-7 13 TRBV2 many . TGTGCCAGCAGTGCGATGCGGTCCTACGAGCAGTACTTC CASSAMRSYEQYF
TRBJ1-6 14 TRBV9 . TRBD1 TGTGCCAGCAGCGGTGGGACAGATAATTCACCCCTCCACTTT CASSGGTDNSPLHF
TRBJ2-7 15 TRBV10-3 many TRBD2 TGTGCCATCAGTGCTGTAGCGGGAGCATCCTACGAGCAGTACTTC CAISAVAGASYEQYF
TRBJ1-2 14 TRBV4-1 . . TGCGCCAGCAGCCAAGATCTACGGTCCACTGGAAACACCTTC CASSQDLRSTGNTF
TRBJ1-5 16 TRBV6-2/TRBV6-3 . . TGTGCCAGCAGTGAACTAGCGGGGGCGGTCAATCAGCCCCAGCATTTT CASSELAGAVNQPQHF